The following is a T cell receptor (beta chain) sequence with its context. The RNA input was roughly 0.45 to 1 ug, and it was reverse transcribed with random hexamers. Amplification of TCR beta CDR3 was carried out by immunoSEQ multiplex PCR, which covered 54 Vbeta and 13 Jbeta segments. TCRdb itself ran the immunoSEQ multiplex PCR reads through MiXCR, one entry per CDR3 protein. Among around 170,000 distinct CDR3 sequences listed, around 95% were seen once. V lost 3 bases to trimming and J lost 4 bases, with 6 bases between them. Germline lookup yields CDR1 PRHDT and CDR2 FYEKMQ (reference sequence). The CDR3 spans 12 residues. This entry is derived from a study of CD8 T cells in Susac syndrome. The authors carried out high-throughput sequencing of TCR beta. They applied it to CD8+ and CD4+ T cells obtained from blood. The multiple sclerosis control group was made up of treatment-naive patients with stable or active relapsing-remitting disease.

The receptor comes from a human donor with multiple sclerosis. The rearrangement uses TRBV13 and TRBJ2-5; D gene uncertain. The material sequenced was CD8+ T cells from PBMCs. The CDR3 loop reads CASSFGRETQYF. The DNA of the CDR3 is TGTGCCAGCAGCTTTGGTCGAGAGACCCAGTACTTC.